A single sample is the source of the 15 T cell receptor beta chains below, sequenced in a study of identical twins. TCRdb re-called the 5' RACE reads with MiXCR, one entry per CDR3 protein. The sample carries 200,000 to 250,000 distinct CDR3 sequences, roughly 13% recorded once. In addition, the sample was reused for a study of yellow fever vaccine responses in identical twins.

The sequencing sample was made of memory (CD45RO+) T cells sorted from blood. These receptors were taken from a woman aged 18-29 years in good health.

This clonotype was observed at least ten times. V usage is TRBV12-3 or TRBV12-4 and J usage is TRBJ2-7; D may be TRBD2 (5 bases). CDR3 length equals 17 residues. Trimming removed 5 bases from V and 2 bases from J, with 22 bases in between. CDR3 in DNA: TGTGCCAGCAGTCCCACTCTTGGTAGCGAGAGCCCCTACGAGCAGTACTTC. Translated, it gives CASSPTLGSESPYEQYF.

This clonotype was observed a handful of times. The chain is built from TRBV27 and TRBJ2-7; 8 bases fit TRBD2. CDR1 and CDR2 from the germline V gene are MNHEY and SMNVEV (reference sequence). This CDR3 comprises 15 residues. Germline trimming cut 4 bases from V and 5 bases from J; bases unmatched to any gene: 10. CDR3 DNA sequence: TGTGCCAGCAGTTCCAAAGGAGCGGGAGAAAACGAGCAGTACTTC. As protein: CASSSKGAGENEQYF.

Only a few counts were recorded for this clonotype. J is TRBJ1-4 and V is TRBV4-1; 8 positions agree with TRBD1. The CDR3 sequence is 16 residues long. The germline CDR1 and CDR2 sequences are MGHRA and YSYEKL. With 0 bases clipped from V and 6 bases from J, the junction kept 6 bases outside the gene matches. In nucleotides, the CDR3 is TGCGCCAGCAGCCAAGATCAGGGGGCCGGTGATGAAAAACTGTTTTTT. Its protein product is CASSQDQGAGDEKLFF.

This clonotype was seen ten or more times. The gene calls are TRBV11-2 and TRBJ2-3; the match to TRBD1 covers 7 bases. The CDR3 covers 16 residues. Germline V gene sequence: CDR1 SGHAT, CDR2 FQNNGV. The V segment lost 1 base and the J segment 2 bases; nucleotides outside the gene matches: 6. This CDR3 reads CASSLVGGQPTDTQYF. In nucleotides, the CDR3 is TGTGCCAGCAGCTTAGTTGGGGGACAGCCCACAGATACGCAGTATTTT.

This clonotype was counted only a few times. The rearrangement uses TRBV10-3 and TRBJ1-1, with 9 bases that match TRBD1. The junction had 5 bases not matched to a gene; V was cut back by 4 bases and J by 8 bases. The CDR3 contains 13 residues. Germline lookup yields CDR1 ENHRY and CDR2 SYGVKD. The CDR3 loop reads CAISGQGGSEAFF. In DNA, the CDR3 is TGTGCCATCAGTGGACAGGGGGGCTCCGAAGCTTTCTTT.

The V gene is TRBV19, the J gene TRBJ2-5; 7 positions agree with TRBD1. Germline CDR1 LNHDA, CDR2 SQIVND (reference sequence). This CDR3 has 12 amino acids. The ends lost 6 bases at V and 6 bases at J; junction bases unmatched: 4. CDR3 amino acids: CASSDRVQTQYF. The CDR3 bases are TGTGCCAGTAGCGACAGGGTGCAGACCCAGTACTTC.

V usage is TRBV7-2 and J usage is TRBJ2-1; TRBD2 matches at 8 bases. Trimming took 5 bases from V and 8 from J; bases not matched to a gene: 5. Germline V lookup: CDR1 SGHTA, CDR2 FQGNSA. The CDR3 covers 13 residues. CDR3 in DNA: TGTGCCAGCAGCATCGGGACTAGTTATGAGCAGTTCTTC. The encoded protein is CASSIGTSYEQFF.

This clonotype was seen only a few times. This may be a read error: a much more frequent sequence differs by one nucleotide. CDR3 protein: CASSSGDYGYTF. The CDR3 region has the DNA TGTGCCAGCAGTTCAGGGGACTATGGCTACACCTTC. This chain joins TRBV28 and TRBJ1-2; weak D call: TRBD1 (6 bases). There are 12 residues in the CDR3. Germline loops: CDR1 MDHEN, CDR2 SYDVKM. V was cut by 4 bases and J by 3 bases, with 6 bases left in between.

V gene TRBV6-1 combines with J gene TRBJ2-7, with a possible D match to TRBD1 (5 bases). The CDR3 totals 15 residues. The germline V gene has CDR1 MNHNS and CDR2 SASEGT. The V and J ends lost 0 bases and 5 bases respectively, with 14 bases between them. CDR3 loop: CASSEAAQKGNEQYF. The CDR3 DNA sequence: TGTGCCAGCAGTGAAGCGGCACAGAAGGGGAACGAGCAGTACTTC.

This clonotype was picked up a small number of times. The chain uses TRBV12-3 or TRBV12-4 and TRBJ2-3; tentative D call: TRBD2 (5 bases). V was pared by 2 bases and J by 3 bases, with 15 bases between. CDR3 size: 16 residues. The CDR3: CASSLLLDSLTDTQYF. The CDR3 nucleotides read TGTGCCAGCAGTTTATTGCTGGACTCTCTAACAGATACGCAGTATTTT.

Only a few counts were recorded for this clonotype. J is TRBJ2-7 and V is TRBV20-1, with TRBD2 matching over 9 bases. Germline lookup yields CDR1 DFQATT and CDR2 SNEGSKA (reference sequence). The CDR3 spans 15 residues. After removal of 2 bases from V and 3 bases from J, the junction contained 8 bases not matched to a gene. CDR3 residues: CSARSLAGENYEQYF. The CDR3 coding sequence is TGCAGTGCTAGATCCTTAGCGGGGGAAAACTACGAGCAGTACTTC.

This clonotype has a handful of counts. The chain carries TRBV5-1 and TRBJ2-5, with 7 bases identical to TRBD1. This CDR3 is 15 amino acids long. Trimming at V came to 6 bases and at J to 2 bases, leaving 10 bases not matched to a gene. CDR1 and CDR2 from the germline V gene are SGHRS and YFSETQ. This CDR3 reads CASKPRLQGQETQYF. CDR3 in DNA: TGCGCCAGCAAGCCAAGATTACAGGGGCAAGAGACCCAGTACTTC.

This clonotype occurred a few times. This chain links TRBV10-3 with TRBJ2-1; 8 nucleotides agree with TRBD2. V lost 3 bases to trimming and J lost 8 bases; unmatched junction nucleotides: 6. The CDR3 is 14 residues long. Germline CDR1 is ENHRY and CDR2 is SYGVKD. The CDR3: CAISDTGGLDEQFF. The CDR3 bases are TGTGCCATCAGTGATACGGGAGGGCTTGATGAGCAGTTCTTC.

This clonotype was counted only a few times. This chain uses TRBV27 with TRBJ2-2; 9 nucleotides line up with TRBD2. V dropped 6 bases and J dropped 3; count of bases not matched to a gene: 5. In germline, CDR1 is MNHEY, CDR2 SMNVEV (reference sequence). The CDR3 has 15 amino acids. The CDR3, as DNA: TGTGCCAGCAGGCTAGCGGGAAGATACACCGGGGAGCTGTTTTTT. It yields the protein CASRLAGRYTGELFF.

V and J are TRBV29-1 and TRBJ2-7; D unresolved. The CDR3 sequence is 12 residues long. CDR1 is SQVTM, CDR2 ANQGSEA, per germline. V was clipped by 6 bases and J by 2 bases, with 11 bases between them. This CDR3 reads CSVRTEPYEQYF. CDR3 nucleotide sequence: TGCAGCGTGAGGACGGAACCCTACGAGCAGTACTTC.